This is a list of T cell receptor beta chains from one sample in a study of T cells after yellow fever vaccination. TCRdb analysed the 5' RACE reads with MiXCR anew, one entry per CDR3 protein. The data hold 150,000 to 200,000 distinct CDR3 sequences, with roughly 9.6% observed a single time. Material: CD8+ T cells sorted from PBMCs, obtained 15 days after the yellow fever booster vaccination. These receptors originate from a man between 18 and 29 years old who received the YFV17D yellow fever vaccine. CDR3s include the opening cysteine and the closing phenylalanine or tryptophan. D genes are given only for firm matches. The size entry is marked missing in some rows and otherwise reads once, few, many or a size class.

j_call v_call d_call clone_size cdr3_aa cdr3_nt
TRBJ1-1 TRBV3-1 - - CASSSRPDRMNTEAFF TGTGCCAGCAGCTCCAGGCCCGACAGGATGAACACTGAAGCTTTCTTT
TRBJ1-5 TRBV15 TRBD1 - CATSRDRDRGTDVAQHF TGTGCCACCAGCAGAGACCGGGACAGGGGCACCGATGTAGCCCAGCATTTT
TRBJ1-2 TRBV27 TRBD1 few CASSRQGAGGYTF TGTGCCAGCAGTCGACAGGGGGCGGGTGGCTACACCTTC
TRBJ1-5 TRBV6-5 - many CASSYSSRRKQPQHF TGTGCCAGCAGTTACTCTTCACGGAGGAAACAGCCCCAGCATTTT
TRBJ2-2 TRBV19 TRBD1 - CASSNRDRGFSGELFF TGTGCCAGTAGTAACCGGGACAGGGGCTTTTCCGGGGAGCTGTTTTTT
TRBJ2-2 TRBV7-9 - once CASSPVRGSAGELFF TGTGCCAGCAGCCCAGTTAGGGGGTCGGCCGGGGAGCTGTTTTTT
TRBJ2-5 TRBV12-3/TRBV12-4 - few CASKRPQETQYF TGTGCCAGCAAGCGGCCCCAAGAGACCCAGTACTTC
TRBJ1-2 TRBV15 TRBD1 - CATSSDRDGIYGYTF TGTGCCACCAGCAGCGACAGGGACGGCATCTATGGCTACACCTTC
TRBJ2-3 TRBV4-2 TRBD2 - CASSQDRGGDTQYF TGTGCCAGCAGCCAAGATCGGGGGGGTGATACGCAGTATTTT
TRBJ2-1 TRBV20-1 TRBD1 - CSAAGTGPYNEQFF TGCAGTGCAGCCGGGACAGGACCCTACAATGAGCAGTTCTTC
TRBJ2-2 TRBV7-3 - - CASRMDGTNTGELFF TGTGCCAGCAGGATGGACGGGACGAACACCGGGGAGCTGTTTTTT
TRBJ1-1 TRBV10-3 - few CAIRAGASTEAFF TGTGCCATCAGGGCAGGGGCGAGCACTGAAGCTTTCTTT
TRBJ2-3 TRBV4-3 - - CASSQESRQGDTQYF TGCGCCAGCAGCCAAGAGAGCAGGCAGGGAGATACGCAGTATTTT
TRBJ2-1 TRBV6-2/TRBV6-3 TRBD2 - CASGDALTSGEQFF TGTGCCAGCGGTGATGCTTTGACTAGCGGTGAGCAGTTCTTC
TRBJ2-5 TRBV11-3 TRBD2 - CASSFLAGETQYF TGTGCCAGCAGCTTTCTAGCGGGGGAGACCCAGTACTTC
TRBJ2-5 TRBV14 - - CASSHRLKAETQYF TGTGCCAGCAGCCATCGACTCAAGGCGGAGACCCAGTACTTC